This paragraph reports one T cell receptor beta chain. The antigen remains undetermined. CDR1 and CDR2 (germline): SGHNT, YYREEE (reference sequence). The CDR3 has 16 residues. Trimming pared 1 base from V and 0 bases from J, leaving 8 bases between. Data came from immunoSEQ multiplex PCR; TCRdb stores just in-frame clones and leaves some out. Among 40,000 to 50,000 clones listed, 77% were seen once. The sample is drawn from a study of vaccination effects on CD4 cells after COVID-19. Points from the study as a whole: A shortage of convalescent patients and an absence of early post-infection timepoints characterized the study. In vaccinees who were healthy, merely 1 out of 255 vaccine-induced clones cross-reacted with common cold coronaviruses.

Peptide-pool stimulation followed by sequencing identified expanded antigen-specific CD4+ clonotypes in the ViraFEST assay. It was after around eleven days of culture that CD4+ T cells were isolated. The vaccine recipients had no prior SARS-CoV-2 infection, with negative nucleocapsid antibodies. The sample was CD4+ T cells from PBMCs cultured with HCoV-NL63 spike peptides, taken before COVID-19 vaccination. The receptor was derived from a human donor who received a COVID-19 vaccine. The chain couples TRBV5-4 to TRBJ2-6; D gene unclear. The CDR3 loop reads CASSLFSFSGANVLTF. CDR3 DNA: TGTGCCAGCAGCTTGTTCAGCTTCTCTGGGGCCAACGTCCTGACTTTC.